The clone carrying this T cell receptor (beta chain) was seen a few times. This sample is drawn from a study of blood T cells in healthy people across ages. Alongside a J-beta primer mix, a sample-barcoded 5' primer served in a second PCR lasting roughly 6 to 11 cycles. TCRdb fed the 5' RACE reads into MiXCR, producing one record per CDR3 protein. Of 700,000 to 850,000 distinct CDR3 sequences in the sample, about 36% were seen once. CDR3 length: 12 residues. The V and J ends lost 3 bases and 11 bases respectively, with 13 bases between them. Per germline, CDR1 DFQATT and CDR2 SNEGSKA (reference sequence).

The rearrangement joins TRBV20-1 to TRBJ1-4, with D hard to call. Sequencing was performed on blood. The receptor comes from a man aged 18 to 35 in good health. The CDR3 is CSASIPAGKLFF. The CDR3, as DNA: TGCAGTGCTAGTATCCCAGCCGGCAAACTGTTTTTT.